Listed here are 30 T cell receptor beta chains from one sample, sequenced in a study of blood T cell repertoires in COVID-19. Method: immunoSEQ multiplex PCR; TCRdb's copy keeps in-frame clones and lacks some. The sample lists approximately 300,000 clones, around nine tenths occurring once. Sequenced input: PBMCs or T cells enriched from blood (not recorded which). Every receptor here comes from a man between 60 and 75 years old who had recovered from COVID-19.

The chain is built from TRBV28 and TRBJ2-3; the D gene is possibly TRBD2 (6 bases). The germline V gene encodes CDR1 MDHEN and CDR2 SYDVKM. This CDR3 has 16 amino acids. V was clipped by 5 bases and J by 4 bases, with 19 bases between them. The chain's CDR3 is CASSGGRQRGSDTQYF. Here the CDR3 DNA reads TGTGCCAGCAGTGGGGGACGCCAACGGGGGTCAGATACGCAGTATTTT. Combining the CDR3 with reference TRBV28 and TRBJ2-3 gives the whole variable domain DVKVTQSSRYLVKRTGEKVFLECVQDMDHENMFWYRQDPGLGLRLIYFSYDVKMKEKGDIPEGYSVSREKKERFSLILESASTNQTSMYLCASSGGRQRGSDTQYFGPGTRLTVL.

The chain uses TRBV18 and TRBJ1-3, with 7 bases that match TRBD1. The V segment lost 4 bases and the J segment 0 bases; nucleotides outside the gene matches: 15. Germline V gene lookup returns CDR1 KGHSH and CDR2 LQKENI. The CDR3 covers 19 residues. The CDR3 loop is CASSQPTGTDPLSGNTIYF. The CDR3 bases are TGTGCCAGCTCACAGCCTACCGGGACAGATCCCCTCTCTGGAAACACCATATATTTT.

The chain combines TRBV6-1 with TRBJ2-7; D is perhaps TRBD2 (5 bases). The CDR3 sequence is 14 residues long. Per germline, CDR1 MNHNS and CDR2 SASEGT. V lost 1 base and J 2 bases, leaving 9 bases between the germline ends. CDR3: CASSEERVAYEQYF. The CDR3 nucleotides are TGTGCCAGCAGTGAAGAGAGGGTGGCCTACGAGCAGTACTTC.

A few counts support this clone. The J gene is TRBJ2-7, the V gene TRBV3-1 (or the pseudogene TRBV3-2); 14 nucleotides agree with TRBD2. V lost 3 bases to trimming and J lost 1 base; unmatched junction nucleotides: 11. This CDR3 contains 19 residues. Germline V gives CDR1 LGHDT, CDR2 YNNKEL (reference sequence). Here the CDR3 DNA reads TGTGCCAGCAGCCATGATGAGACTAGCGGGAGGGGGGGTTCCTACGAGCAGTACTTC. Translated, it gives CASSHDETSGRGGSYEQYF.

As concerns this clone: Different DNA sequences within this sample yield the same CDR3. This chain links TRBV9 with TRBJ1-4, with unresolved D. Trimming took off 0 bases at V and 0 bases at J, with 9 bases between the two ends. This CDR3 spans 16 amino acids. The germline V gene encodes CDR1 SGDLS and CDR2 YYNGEE. The CDR3 DNA reads TGTGCCAGCAGCGTAGGGCGGGGTGCAACTAATGAAAAACTGTTTTTT. This encodes CASSVGRGATNEKLFF. The whole variable domain, remainder taken from reference TRBV9 and TRBJ1-4, is DSGVTQTPKHLITATGQRVTLRCSPRSGDLSVYWYQQSLDQGLQFLIQYYNGEERAKGNILERFSAQQFPDLHSELNLSSLELGDSALYFCASSVGRGATNEKLFFGSGTQLSVL.

The chain recombines TRBV3-1 (or the pseudogene TRBV3-2) with TRBJ1-3; D is perhaps TRBD1 (5 bases). Trimming took off 4 bases at V and 2 bases at J, with 9 bases between the two ends. Germline loops: CDR1 LGHDT, CDR2 YNNKEL (reference sequence). The CDR3 is 14 residues long. The CDR3 nucleotides read TGTGCCAGCAGCCGCAGGGAAGCTGGAAACACCATATATTTT. It is translated as CASSRREAGNTIYF.

The chain recombines TRBV6-5 with TRBJ1-1; 8 bases align to TRBD1. This CDR3 comprises 16 residues. Germline V gene sequence: CDR1 MNHEY, CDR2 SVGAGI. V lost 2 bases to trimming and J lost 1 base; unmatched junction nucleotides: 6. DNA for the CDR3: TGTGCCAGCAGTTACGTCGAACAGGGGGGGAACACTGAAGCTTTCTTT. Translation gives CASSYVEQGGNTEAFF.

The J gene is TRBJ1-1, the V gene TRBV6-5, with 7 bases matching TRBD1. V trimming: 5 bases; J trimming: 12 bases; junction bases outside the gene matches: 9. Germline V gene sequence: CDR1 MNHEY, CDR2 SVGAGI. CDR3 size: 12 residues. CDR3 region: CASSLTGVRSFF. The CDR3 nucleotides read TGTGCCAGCAGTCTAACAGGGGTTCGATCTTTCTTT.

The J gene is TRBJ2-3, the V gene TRBV5-1, with D possibly TRBD1 on 8 matching bases. Germline assignment: CDR1 SGHRS and CDR2 YFSETQ. V was trimmed by 3 bases and J by 6 bases, leaving 14 bases between them. The CDR3 spans 14 residues. The DNA of the CDR3 is TGCGCCAGCAGCTCCAAACAGGGGGGGGATACGCAGTATTTT. Protein sequence: CASSSKQGGDTQYF.

The chain couples TRBV5-4 to TRBJ2-1; 10 nucleotides align to TRBD1. The germline CDR1 and CDR2 sequences are SGHNT and YYREEE (reference sequence). The CDR3 length is 15 residues. V was clipped by 4 bases and J by 6 bases; unmatched bases: 7. CDR3 protein: CASSAPGQGINEQFF. As DNA, the CDR3 is TGTGCCAGCAGCGCTCCGGGACAGGGGATCAATGAGCAGTTCTTC.

The rearrangement uses TRBV6-2 or TRBV6-3 and TRBJ2-1, with 7 nucleotides matching TRBD1. The V gene's germline CDR1 is MNHEY and CDR2 SVGEGT. The CDR3 spans 15 residues. Trimming took 2 bases from V and 0 from J; bases not matched to a gene: 1. DNA of the CDR3: TGTGCCAGCAGTTACAGGGGGCGCTCCTACAATGAGCAGTTCTTC. It codes for CASSYRGRSYNEQFF.

The chain combines TRBV7-3 with TRBJ2-1; 9 bases line up with TRBD2. This CDR3 has 15 amino acids. J gave up 4 bases and V 2 bases, and 3 bases lay outside the gene matches. Germline V CDR1 and CDR2: SGHTA, FQGTGA. CDR3 nucleotide sequence: TGTGCCAGCAGCTTACGGCTAGCGGGATACAATGAGCAGTTCTTC. Translated, it gives CASSLRLAGYNEQFF.

The chain employs TRBV19 and TRBJ2-2; 8 nucleotides line up with TRBD2. Unmatched junction bases numbered 8, after V lost 5 bases and J lost 6 bases. Germline V gene lookup returns CDR1 LNHDA and CDR2 SQIVND (reference sequence). The CDR3 runs 15 residues. The CDR3 loop is CASSSPRTSSGELFF. DNA of the CDR3: TGTGCCAGTAGTTCCCCCCGGACTAGCTCCGGGGAGCTGTTTTTT.

The chain recombines TRBV7-8 with TRBJ2-3, with TRBD1 matching 8 bases. CDR1 is SGHVS and CDR2 is FQNEAQ in the germline V gene. This CDR3 has 14 residues. Trimming at V came to 5 bases and at J to 6 bases, leaving 7 bases not matched to a gene. This CDR3 is CASSPDRGLDTQYF. CDR3 DNA: TGTGCCAGCAGCCCAGACAGGGGATTGGATACGCAGTATTTT. Drawing the rest from reference TRBV7-8 and TRBJ2-3, the complete variable domain is GAGVSQSPRYKVAKRGQDVALRCDPISGHVSLFWYQQALGQGPEFLTYFQNEAQLDKSGLPSDRFFAERPEGSVSTLKIQRTQQEDSAVYLCASSPDRGLDTQYFGPGTRLTVL.

The chain uses TRBV28 and TRBJ2-7; TRBD2 aligns across 13 bases. CDR3 size: 18 residues. Germline CDR1 MDHEN, CDR2 SYDVKM. The V gene end was trimmed by 10 bases and the J gene end by 0 bases; junction bases not matched to a gene: 15. DNA for the CDR3: TGTGCCACTTATCAGGGACTAGCGGGACTTCGTAGCTCCTACGAGCAGTACTTC. It specifies CATYQGLAGLRSSYEQYF.

The J gene is TRBJ2-1, the V gene TRBV7-6, with D unresolved. V lost 1 base and J 3 bases, leaving 7 bases between the germline ends. The length of the CDR3 is 14 residues. Germline CDR1 reads SGHVS; CDR2 reads FNYEAQ. CDR3 sequence (DNA): TGTGCCAGCAGCTTAGACAGCTACTACAATGAGCAGTTCTTC. Its protein product is CASSLDSYYNEQFF.

This sequence joins TRBV10-1 and TRBJ1-1, with 7 bases identical to TRBD1. The length of the CDR3 is 13 residues. V dropped 2 bases and J dropped 5; count of bases not matched to a gene: 2. Per germline, CDR1 WNHNN and CDR2 SYGVQD (reference sequence). CDR3 nucleotide sequence: TGCGCCAGCAGTGAGGGGGGACAGACTGAAGCTTTCTTT. Amino acids: CASSEGGQTEAFF.

This clone was counted once. This rearrangement joins TRBV6-1 to TRBJ2-1, with 13 bases aligning to TRBD2. Germline-derived CDR1 and CDR2 are MNHNS and SASEGT. Unmatched junction bases numbered 6, after V lost 4 bases and J lost 6 bases. This CDR3 contains 16 residues. CDR3 residues: CASSVLGLAGVNEQFF. DNA for the CDR3: TGTGCCAGCAGTGTTTTAGGACTAGCGGGGGTCAATGAGCAGTTCTTC.

V is TRBV9 and J is TRBJ2-3; no firm D call. The germline V gene has CDR1 SGDLS and CDR2 YYNGEE. V was pared by 5 bases and J by 6 bases, with 16 bases between. CDR3 size: 14 residues. The CDR3 nucleotides read TGTGCCAGCAGTCCCTTCCCGGGTACCGATACGCAGTATTTT. Its translation is CASSPFPGTDTQYF.

CDR3 sequence (DNA): TGTGCCAGCAGCGACACCGGGGGCCAAGAGACCCAGTACTTC. This sequence encodes CASSDTGGQETQYF. This chain links TRBV7-9 with TRBJ2-5, with D possibly matching TRBD2 (6 bases). From germline, CDR1 is SEHNR and CDR2 FQNEAQ (reference sequence). This CDR3 is built from 14 residues. The V end lost 5 bases, the J end lost 1 base, and 11 bases lay between the germline ends.

The chain recombines TRBV5-4 with TRBJ1-6, with D uncertain. The CDR3 sequence is 18 residues long. Trimming left V 2 bases short and J 7 bases short, with 22 bases between. The V gene's germline CDR1 is SGHNT and CDR2 YYREEE (reference sequence). The CDR3 DNA reads TGTGCCAGCAGCTTTCTCTCGTGGGATGCCGCGGGGAATTCACCCCTCCACTTT. Amino acids: CASSFLSWDAAGNSPLHF.

This chain uses TRBV19 with TRBJ1-5, with 8 positions matching TRBD1. The CDR3 runs 15 residues. The germline CDR1 and CDR2 sequences are LNHDA and SQIVND (reference sequence). The junction had 8 bases not matched to a gene; V was cut back by 6 bases and J by 4 bases. CDR3 region: CASRDRVGWNQPQHF. The CDR3 region has the DNA TGTGCCAGTAGGGACAGGGTTGGGTGGAATCAGCCCCAGCATTTT.

This chain joins TRBV28 and TRBJ1-3; TRBD1 is a possible D gene (5 bases). V was pared by 5 bases and J by 3 bases, with 17 bases between. The CDR3 runs 16 residues. Per the germline V gene, CDR1 is MDHEN and CDR2 is SYDVKM. The CDR3 DNA sequence: TGTGCCAGCAGTGCCCCAGCAGGGAATGGTGGAAACACCATATATTTT. Translated, it gives CASSAPAGNGGNTIYF.

This chain's CDR3 is CASSLSTFRTGELFF. The CDR3 nucleotides read TGTGCCAGCAGCTTATCGACTTTTAGGACCGGGGAGCTGTTTTTT. The gene calls are TRBV7-8 and TRBJ2-2; no definite D call. Germline V lookup: CDR1 SGHVS, CDR2 FQNEAQ. The CDR3 spans 15 residues. Trimming stripped 2 bases from V and 5 bases from J, with 12 bases between.

For this clone: Different DNA sequences within this sample yield the same CDR3. This chain connects TRBV24-1 to TRBJ1-4; 8 bases line up with TRBD1. There are 15 residues in the CDR3. Per the germline V gene, CDR1 is KGHDR and CDR2 is SFDVKD. V gave up 4 bases and J gave up 7 bases; unmatched junction bases: 7. In DNA, the CDR3 is TGTGCCACCAGTGACTCCAGGACAGGGTCTGAAAAACTGTTTTTT. Translating it yields CATSDSRTGSEKLFF.

This sequence joins TRBV19 and TRBJ1-5; 12 nucleotides align to TRBD1. Germline trimming cut 9 bases from V and 6 bases from J; bases unmatched to any gene: 15. CDR3 size: 17 residues. Germline V gene data show CDR1 as LNHDA and CDR2 as SQIVND (reference sequence). The CDR3 nucleotides read TGTGCCAGCACCGGGACAGGGGGCGTCTTAGTTGTTCAGCCCCAGCATTTT. This encodes CASTGTGGVLVVQPQHF.

The genes are TRBV6-5 and TRBJ1-2; TRBD1 matches at 9 bases. Germline CDR1 is MNHEY and CDR2 is SVGAGI. This CDR3 region has 14 residues. The J segment lost 4 bases and the V segment lost 6 bases, leaving 6 bases of the junction unmatched. CDR3 coding DNA: TGTGCCAGCAGCAGGGACAGGGAGACCTATGGCTACACCTTC. Translated: CASSRDRETYGYTF.

This rearrangement joins TRBV7-3 to TRBJ2-3; TRBD2 matches 8 bases. The CDR3 runs 12 residues. CDR1 is SGHTA and CDR2 is FQGTGA in the germline V gene. V gave up 5 bases and J gave up 11 bases; unmatched junction bases: 6. The CDR3 nucleotides read TGTGCCAGCAGCCCGGCGGGGGGTGGGCAGTATTTT. It specifies CASSPAGGGQYF.

A note on this clone: Other DNA sequences in the sample encode the same CDR3. This chain uses TRBV5-8 with TRBJ2-7; 7 bases map to TRBD1. The CDR3 loop spans 14 amino acids. Trimming at V came to 4 bases and at J to 1 base, leaving 5 bases not matched to a gene. Germline V gives CDR1 SGHTS, CDR2 YDEGEE. Here the CDR3 reads CASSPRTGSYEQYF. Here the CDR3 DNA reads TGTGCCAGCAGCCCTAGGACAGGTTCCTACGAGCAGTACTTC.

CDR3: CASSYILGDEQFF. Here the CDR3 DNA reads TGTGCCAGCAGCTACATCCTAGGCGATGAGCAGTTCTTC. The chain is built from TRBV3-1 (or the pseudogene TRBV3-2) and TRBJ2-1; the D is unclear. This CDR3 is built from 13 residues. Trimming stripped 5 bases from V and 8 bases from J, with 13 bases between. Germline V lookup: CDR1 LGHDT, CDR2 YNNKEL (reference sequence).